This T cell receptor (beta chain) was obtained from a study of shared clonotypes between healthy human individuals (dated by TCRdb to 2018 to 2021). For the wider study: The cohort comprised a couple of women and a few men aged 18 to 49 years. For each donor, three plates each were used for CD4 naive and CD4 memory, two plates were used for CD8 naive, and one plate was used for CD8 memory. To increase sequencing depth and limit assay-specific biases, TCR repertoire library preparation and sequencing were carried out by different laboratories using diverse techniques. Between about 0.9 and 8.9 billion PBMCs per donor were obtained by leukapheresis. Blood TCR repertoires of 5 or 6 healthy adults were deeply sequenced to estimate repertoire size and the extent of clonotype sharing between individuals. Findings and caveats that apply to the study as a whole: Pairwise subsampling indicated that sequencing depth was expected to affect the degree of clonotype sharing among donors. Because the study included only a small number of donors, the genetic and exposure-history diversity represented was limited. Clonotypes shared by all four sorted-subset donors showed higher generation probabilities than non-shared clonotypes. When several donors were compared, the shared fraction of clonotypes was about 5.5% for naive CD4, less than 4% for naive CD8, 2.3% for memory CD4, and 0.35% to 0.4% for memory CD8. Incomplete sequencing was indicated by rarefaction of sorted-subset datasets, despite the large sequencing depth. Larger estimated clonotype richness was generally found for naive subsets than for memory subsets. Sampling was restricted to blood, and TCR repertoires in tissue are likely to differ from TCR repertoires in blood.

In the case of this clone: Its recognized antigen is unknown. No base qualities exist here, and no much larger clone lies one base off it.

Using the deep immunoSEQ assay, multiplex PCR amplified TCR CDR3 regions from genomic DNA. Genomic DNA extracted from each cell subset was distributed evenly over all wells of several immunoSEQ 96-well plates, and each plate served as one replicate. For sorted subsets, 150 to 250 ng of genomic DNA, equivalent to 30,000 or so T cell genomes, went into each replicate PCR. Purified libraries were measured with a Qubit 3.0 fluorometer, size-checked on a Bioanalyzer 2100, and measured again with the KAPA Library Quantification kit. Every immunoSEQ 96-well plate was sequenced on a separate single-read 150-cycle Illumina NextSeq 550 flow cell. Per the authors' processing: Because the immunoSEQ output held only junctional sequences and lacked quality scores, the filtering could not match the filtering applied to full-length reads. To assign V/J genes and CDR3, sequences were annotated using PyIR, a Python wrapper for IgBLAST v1.9, with IMGT germline references. Any read was removed if the V/J assignment was weak (E-value above 1e-6), the CDR3 was missing, or the read contained stop codons, out-of-frame junctions, or ambiguous translated residues. V3J clonotypes were defined by identical inferred V gene, J gene, and CDR3 amino acid sequence. To compute the percentage overlap between repertoires, the number of shared unique clonotypes was divided by the size of the smaller repertoire. Repertoire richness was assessed with RTK rarefaction, the Chao1 estimator, and Recon v2.1 estimates of unobserved clonotypes. Generation probabilities for all TCRbeta clonotypes obtained by the gDNA method from a handful of donors were computed using OLGA. The immuneACCESS repertoire file appears here via TCRdb, limited to in-frame rearrangements. These files lack a portion of the clones; in checked studies, under half of the deficit traces to unresolved V genes, and the cause of the others is not known. Clone size and the V and J calls come from that table; the DNA yielded D and trimming. The sample includes about 2 million clones, with approximately 94% observed a single time. Clones ranked in the top ten supply 1.2% of the sample.

Here V drops 5 bases and J drops 4 bases, and the junction holds 11 bases not matched to any gene. From the germline V gene (reference sequence), CDR1 is LNHDA and CDR2 is SQIVND. Inclusive of the bounding cysteine and phenylalanine, the CDR3 is 15 residues long. The CDR3 DNA has 45 bases and is translated from base 1. For the CD8 naive samples, CD45RO-negative cells were positively selected for CCR7, yielding a CD45RA+CCR7+ population from which TemRA cells were excluded. Healthy HIV-negative adults with no recently reported acute infections or vaccinations were included as donors. Every donor was a Caucasian adult living in Nashville, Tennessee, USA. Blood was collected by leukapheresis, and PBMCs were isolated by Ficoll-Histopaque density gradient centrifugation and then cryopreserved in liquid nitrogen vapor phase. Analytical flow cytometry was used to check the purity and quantity of each magnetically sorted T cell population. Genomic DNA was isolated from each sorted fraction and quantified by UV absorbance on a Nanodrop 2000c.

Sequenced input: naive CD8+ T cells sorted from blood. The intended sense of this specimen's cell subset or site label: CD45RA+CCR7+. This TCR was sampled from a man between 18 and 29 years old in good health. The rearrangement joined TRBV19 to TRBJ2-7; TRBD1 matches 7 bases in the middle. The sequence in DNA is TGTGCCAGTAGTGACACCGGGACAGCAAATTACGAGCAGTACTTC. It is translated as CASSDTGTANYEQYF.